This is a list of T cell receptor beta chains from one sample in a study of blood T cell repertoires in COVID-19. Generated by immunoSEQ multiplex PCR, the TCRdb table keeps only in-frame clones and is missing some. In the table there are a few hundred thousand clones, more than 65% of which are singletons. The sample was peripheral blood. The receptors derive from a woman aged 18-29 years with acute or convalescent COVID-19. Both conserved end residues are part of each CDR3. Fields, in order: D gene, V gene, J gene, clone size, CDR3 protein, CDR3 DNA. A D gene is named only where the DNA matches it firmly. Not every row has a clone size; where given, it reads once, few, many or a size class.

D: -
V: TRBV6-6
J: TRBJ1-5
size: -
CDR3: CASSYVDRNNQPQHF
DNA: TGTGCCAGCAGTTACGTAGACAGAAACAATCAGCCCCAGCATTTT

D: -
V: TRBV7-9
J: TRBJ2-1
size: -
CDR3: CASSQNTLSYNEQFF
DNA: TGTGCCAGCAGCCAAAACACCCTCTCCTACAATGAGCAGTTCTTC

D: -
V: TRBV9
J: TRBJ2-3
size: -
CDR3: CASSLDSTTQYF
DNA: TGTGCCAGCAGTCTTGACTCCACTACGCAGTATTTT

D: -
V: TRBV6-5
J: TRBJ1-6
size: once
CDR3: CASSYRRSGWNSPLHF
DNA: TGTGCCAGCAGTTATCGCAGGTCAGGTTGGAATTCACCCCTCCACTTT

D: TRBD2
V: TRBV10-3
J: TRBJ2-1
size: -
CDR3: CAISDSGSWNNEQFF
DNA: TGTGCCATCAGTGACAGCGGGAGTTGGAACAATGAGCAGTTCTTC

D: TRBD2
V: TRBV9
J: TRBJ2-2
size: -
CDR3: CASSVGGAGERRELFF
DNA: TGTGCCAGCAGCGTAGGCGGCGCGGGAGAAAGGCGGGAGCTGTTTTTT

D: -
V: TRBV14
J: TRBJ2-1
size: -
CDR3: CASSRAGYRSYNEQFF
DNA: TGTGCCAGCAGCCGAGCAGGGTACCGCTCCTACAATGAGCAGTTCTTC

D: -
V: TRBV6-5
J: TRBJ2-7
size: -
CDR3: CASSPTYTRIYEQYF
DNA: TGTGCCAGCAGCCCGACTTACACGAGAATCTACGAGCAGTACTTC

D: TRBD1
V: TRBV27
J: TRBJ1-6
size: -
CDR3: CASSTQQGVLSPLHF
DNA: TGTGCCAGCAGTACCCAACAGGGGGTACTTTCACCCCTCCACTTT

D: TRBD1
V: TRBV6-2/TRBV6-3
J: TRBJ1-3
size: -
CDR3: CASSGQALLSGNTIYF
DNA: TGTGCCAGCAGCGGACAGGCCCTACTCTCTGGAAACACCATATATTTT

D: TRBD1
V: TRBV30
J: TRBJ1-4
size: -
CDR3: CAWSRTLTQGGEKLFF
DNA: TGTGCCTGGAGTCGAACCCTTACGCAGGGGGGTGAAAAACTGTTTTTT

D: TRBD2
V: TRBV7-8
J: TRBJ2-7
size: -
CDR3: CASSSGGTSGSYEQYF
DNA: TGTGCCAGCAGCTCCGGGGGTACTAGCGGGAGCTACGAGCAGTACTTC

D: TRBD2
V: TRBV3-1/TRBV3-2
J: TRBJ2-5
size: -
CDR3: CASSPRAGGQETQYF
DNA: TGTGCCAGCAGCCCACGAGCGGGAGGGCAAGAGACCCAGTACTTC

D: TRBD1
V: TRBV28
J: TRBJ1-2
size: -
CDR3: CASSYNGQGARVYGYTF
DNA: TGTGCCAGCAGTTACAACGGACAGGGGGCGCGGGTCTATGGCTACACCTTC

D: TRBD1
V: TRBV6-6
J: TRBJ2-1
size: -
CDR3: CASSYGDRSSYNEQFF
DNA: TGTGCCAGCAGTTACGGGGACAGGAGCTCCTACAATGAGCAGTTCTTC

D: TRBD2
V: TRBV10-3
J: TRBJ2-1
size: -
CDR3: CATGVAGNEQFF
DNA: TGTGCCACCGGGGTAGCGGGGAATGAGCAGTTCTTC

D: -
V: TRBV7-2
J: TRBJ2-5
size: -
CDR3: CATAKAGNQETQYF
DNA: TGTGCCACCGCTAAGGCGGGCAACCAAGAGACCCAGTACTTC

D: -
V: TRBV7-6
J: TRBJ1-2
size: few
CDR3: CASSLGEPWGYTF
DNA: TGTGCCAGCAGCTTAGGGGAGCCCTGGGGCTACACCTTC

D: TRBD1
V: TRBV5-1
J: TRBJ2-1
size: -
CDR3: CASSSWDRVKDNEQFF
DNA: TGCGCCAGCAGCTCCTGGGACAGGGTCAAGGACAATGAGCAGTTCTTC

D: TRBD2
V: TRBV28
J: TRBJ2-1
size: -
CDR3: CASNTVWVSGTPPHEQFF
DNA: TGTGCCAGCAACACCGTATGGGTTAGCGGGACCCCCCCCCATGAGCAGTTCTTC

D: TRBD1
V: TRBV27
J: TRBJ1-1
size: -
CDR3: CATERRQGTEAFF
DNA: TGTGCCACAGAACGCAGACAGGGCACTGAAGCTTTCTTT

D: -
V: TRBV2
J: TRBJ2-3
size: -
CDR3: CASSEFSSSTDTQYF
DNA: TGTGCCAGCAGTGAGTTCTCTTCTAGCACAGATACGCAGTATTTT

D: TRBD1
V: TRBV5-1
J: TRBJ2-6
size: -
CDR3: CASSSGQISSGANVLTF
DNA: TGCGCCAGCAGCTCGGGACAGATAAGCTCTGGGGCCAACGTCCTGACTTTC

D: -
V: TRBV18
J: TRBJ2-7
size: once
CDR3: CASSPLSGGETYEQYF
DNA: TGTGCCAGCTCACCGTTAAGTGGAGGGGAAACCTACGAGCAGTACTTC

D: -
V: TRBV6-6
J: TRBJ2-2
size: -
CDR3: CASTKSGFNTGELFF
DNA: TGTGCCAGCACCAAGAGCGGTTTTAACACCGGGGAGCTGTTTTTT

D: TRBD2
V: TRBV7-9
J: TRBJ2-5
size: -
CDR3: CASSSNGRAETQYF
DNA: TGTGCCAGCAGCTCAAACGGGAGGGCGGAGACCCAGTACTTC

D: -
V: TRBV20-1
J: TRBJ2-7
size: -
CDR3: CSASAYEQYF
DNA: TGCAGTGCCTCAGCCTACGAGCAGTACTTC

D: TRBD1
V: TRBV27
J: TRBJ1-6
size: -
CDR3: CASSQRQGTYNSPLHF
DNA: TGTGCCAGCAGCCAGCGACAGGGGACCTATAATTCACCCCTCCACTTT

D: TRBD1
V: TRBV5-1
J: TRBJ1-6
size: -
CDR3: CASSSGQGASPLHF
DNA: TGCGCCAGCAGCTCAGGACAGGGGGCTTCACCCCTCCACTTT

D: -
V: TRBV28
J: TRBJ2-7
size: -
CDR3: CASSLFGGAGAYEQYF
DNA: TGTGCCAGCAGTTTATTTGGGGGCGCCGGCGCCTACGAGCAGTACTTC

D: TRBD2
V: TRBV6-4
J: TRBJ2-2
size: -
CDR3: CASRLSGQNTGELFF
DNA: TGTGCCAGCAGACTTAGCGGGCAGAACACCGGGGAGCTGTTTTTT

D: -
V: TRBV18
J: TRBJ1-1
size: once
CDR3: CASSPQAQGVREAFF
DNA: TGTGCCAGCTCACCACAAGCACAGGGCGTACGGGAAGCTTTCTTT

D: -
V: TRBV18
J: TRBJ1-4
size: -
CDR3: CASSPPGGGEKLFF
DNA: TGTGCCAGCTCACCACCGGGTGGCGGTGAAAAACTGTTTTTT

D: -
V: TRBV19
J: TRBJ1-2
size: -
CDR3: CASSVSQGVYGYTF
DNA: TGTGCCAGTAGTGTATCACAGGGAGTCTATGGCTACACCTTC

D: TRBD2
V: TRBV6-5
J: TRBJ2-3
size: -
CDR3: CASSYDLAGGRDTQYF
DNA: TGTGCCAGCAGTTACGATTTAGCGGGAGGGAGAGATACGCAGTATTTT

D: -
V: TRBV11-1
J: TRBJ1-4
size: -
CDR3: CASRTRGSDEKLFF
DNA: TGTGCCAGCAGGACGCGGGGATCCGATGAAAAACTGTTTTTT

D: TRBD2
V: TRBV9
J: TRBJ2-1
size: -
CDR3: CASSVATGTSGRFRNEQFF
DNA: TGTGCCAGCAGCGTAGCTACCGGGACTAGCGGGAGATTTCGGAATGAGCAGTTCTTC

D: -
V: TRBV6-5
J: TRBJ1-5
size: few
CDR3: CASSYSRGLHQPQHF
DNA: TGTGCCAGCAGCTACAGCAGGGGCCTCCATCAGCCCCAGCATTTT

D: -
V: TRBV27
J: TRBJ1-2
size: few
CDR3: CASSLAGNYGYTF
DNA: TGTGCCAGCAGTCTCGCAGGGAACTATGGCTACACCTTC

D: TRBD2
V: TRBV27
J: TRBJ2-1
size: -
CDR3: CATGWAGVFNEQFF
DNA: TGTGCCACCGGTTGGGCGGGAGTGTTCAATGAGCAGTTCTTC

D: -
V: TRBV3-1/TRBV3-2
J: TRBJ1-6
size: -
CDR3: CASSPRHGGSPLHF
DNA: TGTGCCAGCAGCCCCCGACACGGTGGGTCACCCCTCCACTTT

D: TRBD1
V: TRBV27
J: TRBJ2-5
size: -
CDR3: CASSLFPGGQQETQYF
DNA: TGTGCCAGCAGTTTATTCCCAGGGGGCCAACAAGAGACCCAGTACTTC

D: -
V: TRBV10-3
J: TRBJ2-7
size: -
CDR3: CAIGQSGSYEQYF
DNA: TGTGCCATCGGACAGAGCGGCTCCTACGAGCAGTACTTC

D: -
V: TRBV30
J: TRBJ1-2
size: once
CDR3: CAWSVRRGDGYTF
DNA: TGTGCCTGGAGTGTACGCAGGGGAGACGGCTACACCTTC